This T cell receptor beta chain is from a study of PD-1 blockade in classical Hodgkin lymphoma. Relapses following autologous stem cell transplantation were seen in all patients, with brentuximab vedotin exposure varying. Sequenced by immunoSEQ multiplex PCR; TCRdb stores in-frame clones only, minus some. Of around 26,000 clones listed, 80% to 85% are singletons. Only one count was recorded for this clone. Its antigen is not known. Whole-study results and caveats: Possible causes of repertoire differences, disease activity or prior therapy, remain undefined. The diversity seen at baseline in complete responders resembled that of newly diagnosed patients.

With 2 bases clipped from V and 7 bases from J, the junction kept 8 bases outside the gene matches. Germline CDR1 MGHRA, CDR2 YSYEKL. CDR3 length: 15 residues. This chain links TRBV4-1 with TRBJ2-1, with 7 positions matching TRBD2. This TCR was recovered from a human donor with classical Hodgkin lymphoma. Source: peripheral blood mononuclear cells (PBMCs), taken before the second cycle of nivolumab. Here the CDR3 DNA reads TGCGCCAGCAGCCAATTATGGCTAGCGGAGAATGAGCAGTTCTTC. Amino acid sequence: CASSQLWLAENEQFF.